This T cell receptor beta chain emerged from a study of identical twins. The CDR3 is made up of 17 amino acids. Germline loops: CDR1 MDHEN, CDR2 SYDVKM. Trimming left V 6 bases short and J 0 bases short, with 21 bases between. This clonotype was counted ten times or more. TCRdb called the 5' RACE reads again in MiXCR, with one record for every CDR3 protein. This table has approximately 300,000 distinct CDR3 sequences, 7.5% to 9.5% appearing once. These data also formed part of another study, on yellow fever vaccine responses in identical twins.

Sequenced input: CD8+ T cells sorted from blood. The rearrangement uses TRBV28 and TRBJ2-7; D perhaps matches TRBD2 (6 bases). The sequence derives from a woman in her late teens or twenties in good health. In nucleotides, the CDR3 is TGTGCCAGCAGCCAATCCTCCAAGGAGGGGACCTCCTACGAGCAGTACTTC. It yields the protein CASSQSSKEGTSYEQYF.